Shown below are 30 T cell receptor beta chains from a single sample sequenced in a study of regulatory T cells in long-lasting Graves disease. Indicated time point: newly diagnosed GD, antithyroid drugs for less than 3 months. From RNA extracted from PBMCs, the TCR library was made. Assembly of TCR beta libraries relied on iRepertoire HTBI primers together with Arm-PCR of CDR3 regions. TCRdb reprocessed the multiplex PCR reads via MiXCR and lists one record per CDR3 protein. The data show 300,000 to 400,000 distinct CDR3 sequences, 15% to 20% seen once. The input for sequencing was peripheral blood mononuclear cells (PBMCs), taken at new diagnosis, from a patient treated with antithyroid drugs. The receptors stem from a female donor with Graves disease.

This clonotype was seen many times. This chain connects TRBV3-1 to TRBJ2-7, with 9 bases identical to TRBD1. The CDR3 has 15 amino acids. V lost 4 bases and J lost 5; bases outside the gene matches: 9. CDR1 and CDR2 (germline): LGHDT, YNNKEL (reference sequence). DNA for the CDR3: TGTGCCAGCAGCCTGCACAGGGGGCAGGAAAACGAGCAGTACTTC. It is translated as CASSLHRGQENEQYF.

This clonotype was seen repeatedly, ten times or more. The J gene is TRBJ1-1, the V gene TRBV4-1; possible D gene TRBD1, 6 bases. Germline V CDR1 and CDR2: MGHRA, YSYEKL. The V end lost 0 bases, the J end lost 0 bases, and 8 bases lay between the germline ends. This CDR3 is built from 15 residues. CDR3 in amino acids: CASSQEGALNTEAFF. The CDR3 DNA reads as TGCGCCAGCAGCCAAGAGGGGGCACTGAACACTGAAGCTTTCTTT.

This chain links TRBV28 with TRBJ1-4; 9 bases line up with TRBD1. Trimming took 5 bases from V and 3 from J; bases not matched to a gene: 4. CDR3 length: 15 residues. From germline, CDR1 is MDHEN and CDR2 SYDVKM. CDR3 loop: CASSPGQGANEKLFF. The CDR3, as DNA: TGTGCCAGCAGTCCGGGACAGGGAGCTAATGAAAAACTGTTTTTT.

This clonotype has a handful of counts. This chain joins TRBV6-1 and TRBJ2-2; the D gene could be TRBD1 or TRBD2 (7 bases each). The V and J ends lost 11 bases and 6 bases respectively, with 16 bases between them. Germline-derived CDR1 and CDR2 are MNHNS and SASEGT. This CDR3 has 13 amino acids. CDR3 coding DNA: TGTGCCGTCAGGGGGGGAGTAGCCGGGGAGCTGTTTTTT. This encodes CAVRGGVAGELFF.

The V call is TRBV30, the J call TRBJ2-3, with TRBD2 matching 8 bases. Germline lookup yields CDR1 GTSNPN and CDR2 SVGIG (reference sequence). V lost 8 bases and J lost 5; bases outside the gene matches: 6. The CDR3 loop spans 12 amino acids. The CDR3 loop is CAKPREVDTQYF. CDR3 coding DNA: TGTGCCAAACCGCGGGAGGTAGATACGCAGTATTTT.

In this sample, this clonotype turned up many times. CDR3 loop: CASSPVVSSTGELFF. CDR3 DNA: TGTGCCAGCAGCCCCGTGGTTTCCTCCACCGGGGAGCTGTTTTTT. The V gene is TRBV6-1, the J gene TRBJ2-2; unclear D gene. V lost 6 bases to trimming and J lost 4 bases, with 15 bases between them. Germline V gene lookup returns CDR1 MNHNS and CDR2 SASEGT. CDR3 length: 15 amino acids.

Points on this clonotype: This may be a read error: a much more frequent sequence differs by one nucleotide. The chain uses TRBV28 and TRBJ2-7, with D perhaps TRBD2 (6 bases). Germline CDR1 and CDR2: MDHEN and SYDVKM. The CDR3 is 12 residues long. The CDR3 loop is CANSPGGAGQYF. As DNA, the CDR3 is TGTGCCAACAGTCCCGGGGGTGCCGGGCAGTACTTC.

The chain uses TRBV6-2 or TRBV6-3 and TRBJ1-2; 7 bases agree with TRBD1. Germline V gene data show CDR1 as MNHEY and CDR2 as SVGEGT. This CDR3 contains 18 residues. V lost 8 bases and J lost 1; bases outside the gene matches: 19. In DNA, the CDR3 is TGTGCCAGCGGCTCCCCAGGGACAGCCTTCACCCTTAACTATGGCTACACCTTC. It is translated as CASGSPGTAFTLNYGYTF.

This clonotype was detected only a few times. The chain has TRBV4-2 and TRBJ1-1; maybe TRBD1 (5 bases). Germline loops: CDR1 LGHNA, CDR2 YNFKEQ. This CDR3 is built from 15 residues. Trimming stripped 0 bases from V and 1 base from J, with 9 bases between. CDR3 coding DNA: TGTGCCAGCAGCCAAGAGCTGGGGCGGAACACTGAAGCTTTCTTT. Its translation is CASSQELGRNTEAFF.

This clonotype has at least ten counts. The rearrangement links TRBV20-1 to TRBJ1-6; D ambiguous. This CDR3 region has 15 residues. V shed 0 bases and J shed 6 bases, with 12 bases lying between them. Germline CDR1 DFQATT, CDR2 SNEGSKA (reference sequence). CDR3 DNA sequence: TGCAGTGCTAGAGATCCCACCGGGCCTAATTCACCCCTCCACTTT. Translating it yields CSARDPTGPNSPLHF.

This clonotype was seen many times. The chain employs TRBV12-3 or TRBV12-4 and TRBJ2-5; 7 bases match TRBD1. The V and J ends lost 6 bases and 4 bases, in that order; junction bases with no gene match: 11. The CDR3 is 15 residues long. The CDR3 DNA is TGTGCCAGCAGCTCCGACAGGGCGGGCGGAGAGACCCAGTACTTC. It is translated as CASSSDRAGGETQYF.

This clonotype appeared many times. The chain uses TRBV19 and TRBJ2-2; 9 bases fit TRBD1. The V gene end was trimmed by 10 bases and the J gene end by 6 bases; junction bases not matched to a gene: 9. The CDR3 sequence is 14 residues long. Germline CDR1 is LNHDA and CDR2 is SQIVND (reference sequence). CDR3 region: CATTGTGRPGELFF. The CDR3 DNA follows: TGTGCCACTACCGGGACAGGGCGTCCCGGGGAGCTGTTTTTT.

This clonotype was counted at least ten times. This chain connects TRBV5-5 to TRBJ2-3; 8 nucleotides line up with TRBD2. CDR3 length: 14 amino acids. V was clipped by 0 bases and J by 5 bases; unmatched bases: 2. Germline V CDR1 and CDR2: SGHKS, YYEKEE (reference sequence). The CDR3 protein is CASSLGAGGDTQYF. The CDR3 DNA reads TGTGCCAGCAGCTTGGGCGCGGGGGGAGATACGCAGTATTTT.

The CDR3 nucleotides are TGTGCTAGTGTCTTAGGGGGCAATCAGCCCCAGCATTTT. This codes for CASVLGGNQPQHF. V and J are TRBV12-5 and TRBJ1-5; D might be TRBD1 (5 bases). Trimming removed 7 bases at V and 2 bases at J, with 9 bases between. Germline loops: CDR1 LGHNT, CDR2 FRNRAP. This CDR3 has 13 amino acids.

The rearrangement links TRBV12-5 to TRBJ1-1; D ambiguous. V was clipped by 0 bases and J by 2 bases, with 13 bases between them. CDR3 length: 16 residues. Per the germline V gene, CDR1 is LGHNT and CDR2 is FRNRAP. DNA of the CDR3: TGTGCTAGTGGTTTGGTACCCCCTCAGGCAAACACTGAAGCTTTCTTT. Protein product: CASGLVPPQANTEAFF. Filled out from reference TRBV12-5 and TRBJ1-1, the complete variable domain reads DARVTQTPRHKVTEMGQEVTMRCQPILGHNTVFWYRQTMMQGLELLAYFRNRAPLDDSGMPKDRFSAEMPDATLATLKIQPSEPRDSAVYFCASGLVPPQANTEAFFGQGTRLTVV.

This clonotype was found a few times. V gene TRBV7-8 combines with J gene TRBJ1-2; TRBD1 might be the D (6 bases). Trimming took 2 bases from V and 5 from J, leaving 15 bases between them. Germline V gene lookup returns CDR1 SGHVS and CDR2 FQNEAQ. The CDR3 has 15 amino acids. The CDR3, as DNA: TGTGCCAGCAGCTTATTCCAGGGGCCTGCATATGGCTACACCTTC. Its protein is CASSLFQGPAYGYTF.

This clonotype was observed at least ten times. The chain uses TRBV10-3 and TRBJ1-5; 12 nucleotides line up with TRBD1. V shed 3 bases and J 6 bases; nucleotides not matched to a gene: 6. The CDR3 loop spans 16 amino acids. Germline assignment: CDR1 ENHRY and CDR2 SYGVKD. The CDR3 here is CAISEGDRGLGQPQHF. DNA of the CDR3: TGTGCCATCAGTGAAGGGGACAGGGGGCTGGGTCAGCCCCAGCATTTT.

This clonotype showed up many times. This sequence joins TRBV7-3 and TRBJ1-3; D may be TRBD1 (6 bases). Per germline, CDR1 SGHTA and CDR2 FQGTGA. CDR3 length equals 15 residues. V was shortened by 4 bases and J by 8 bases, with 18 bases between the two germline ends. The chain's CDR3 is CASSYSRGARDTIYF. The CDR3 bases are TGTGCCAGCAGCTATTCACGGGGGGCCCGAGACACCATATATTTT.

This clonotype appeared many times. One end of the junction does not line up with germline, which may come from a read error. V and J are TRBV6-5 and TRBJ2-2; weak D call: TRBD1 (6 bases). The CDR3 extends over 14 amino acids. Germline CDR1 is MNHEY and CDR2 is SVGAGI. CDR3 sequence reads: CASNYRANTGELFF. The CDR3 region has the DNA TGTGCCAGCAATTACAGGGCGAACACCGGGGAGCTGTTTTTT.

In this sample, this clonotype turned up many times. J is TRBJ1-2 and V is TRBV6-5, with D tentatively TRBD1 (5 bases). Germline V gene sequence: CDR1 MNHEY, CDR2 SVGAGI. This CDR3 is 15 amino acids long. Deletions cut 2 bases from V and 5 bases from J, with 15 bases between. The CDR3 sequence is CASSYGGLGWYGYTF. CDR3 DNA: TGTGCCAGCAGTTACGGGGGACTCGGTTGGTATGGCTACACCTTC.

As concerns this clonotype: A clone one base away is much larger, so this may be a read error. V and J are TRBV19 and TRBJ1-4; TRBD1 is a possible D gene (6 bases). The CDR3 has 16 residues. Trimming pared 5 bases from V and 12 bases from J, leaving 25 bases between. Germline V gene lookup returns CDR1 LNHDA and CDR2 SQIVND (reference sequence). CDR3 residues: CASSLAGTSIGEQLFF. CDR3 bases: TGTGCCAGTAGTCTTGCCGGGACATCAATAGGGGAACAACTGTTTTTT.

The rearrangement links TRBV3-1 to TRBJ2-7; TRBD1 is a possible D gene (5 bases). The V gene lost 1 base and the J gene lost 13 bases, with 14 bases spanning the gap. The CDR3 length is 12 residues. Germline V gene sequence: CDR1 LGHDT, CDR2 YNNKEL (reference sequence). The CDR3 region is CASSQGTGEEYF. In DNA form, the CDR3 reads TGTGCCAGCAGCCAAGGCACAGGAGAGGAATACTTC.

In DNA, the CDR3 is TGTGCCAGCAGCAAACTTACGGTAGTGGCCCCCTACGAGCAGTACTTC. This translates into CASSKLTVVAPYEQYF. The rearrangement joins TRBV27 to TRBJ2-7; D remains unclear. V shed 6 bases and J shed 2 bases, with 20 bases lying between them. The CDR3 loop spans 16 amino acids. Germline CDR1 is MNHEY and CDR2 is SMNVEV (reference sequence).

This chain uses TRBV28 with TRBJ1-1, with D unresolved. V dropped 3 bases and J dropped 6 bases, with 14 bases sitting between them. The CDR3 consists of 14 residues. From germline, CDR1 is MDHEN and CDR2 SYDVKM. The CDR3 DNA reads TGTGCCAGCAGTTTTTACCTCACTCCCGCTGAAGCTTTCTTT. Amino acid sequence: CASSFYLTPAEAFF. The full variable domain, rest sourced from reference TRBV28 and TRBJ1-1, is DVKVTQSSRYLVKRTGEKVFLECVQDMDHENMFWYRQDPGLGLRLIYFSYDVKMKEKGDIPEGYSVSREKKERFSLILESASTNQTSMYLCASSFYLTPAEAFFGQGTRLTVV.

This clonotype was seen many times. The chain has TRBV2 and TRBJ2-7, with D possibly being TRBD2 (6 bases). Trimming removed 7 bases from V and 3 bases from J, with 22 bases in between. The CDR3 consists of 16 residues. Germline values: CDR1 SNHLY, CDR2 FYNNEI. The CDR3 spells CASIVGPGLLLYEQYF. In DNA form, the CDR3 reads TGTGCCAGCATTGTGGGGCCGGGACTGCTTCTCTACGAGCAGTACTTC.

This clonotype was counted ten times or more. This chain's CDR3 is CASWANYGYTF. CDR3 bases: TGTGCCAGCTGGGCGAACTATGGCTACACCTTC. V and J are TRBV7-9 and TRBJ1-2; D gene unclear. CDR3 length equals 11 residues. Trimming took off 8 bases at V and 2 bases at J, with 6 bases between the two ends. The germline V gene has CDR1 SEHNR and CDR2 FQNEAQ (reference sequence).

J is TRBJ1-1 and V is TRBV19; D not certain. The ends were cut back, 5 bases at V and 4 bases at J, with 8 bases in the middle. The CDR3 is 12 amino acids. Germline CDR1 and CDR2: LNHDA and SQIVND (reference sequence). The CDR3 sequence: CASSGGITEAFF. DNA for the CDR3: TGTGCCAGTAGTGGTGGGATCACTGAAGCTTTCTTT.

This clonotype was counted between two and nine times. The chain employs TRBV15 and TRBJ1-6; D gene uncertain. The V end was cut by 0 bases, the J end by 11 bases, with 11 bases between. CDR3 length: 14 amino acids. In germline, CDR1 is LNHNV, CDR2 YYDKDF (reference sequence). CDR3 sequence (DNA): TGTGCCACCAGCAGAGATCGGTTTAGGACACCCCTCCACTTT. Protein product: CATSRDRFRTPLHF.

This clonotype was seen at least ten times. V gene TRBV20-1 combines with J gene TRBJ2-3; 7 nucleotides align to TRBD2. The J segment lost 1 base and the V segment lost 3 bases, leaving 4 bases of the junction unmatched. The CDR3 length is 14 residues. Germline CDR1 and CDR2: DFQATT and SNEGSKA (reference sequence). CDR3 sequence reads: CSASGGSRTDTQYF. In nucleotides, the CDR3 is TGCAGTGCTAGTGGCGGGAGCCGCACAGATACGCAGTATTTT.

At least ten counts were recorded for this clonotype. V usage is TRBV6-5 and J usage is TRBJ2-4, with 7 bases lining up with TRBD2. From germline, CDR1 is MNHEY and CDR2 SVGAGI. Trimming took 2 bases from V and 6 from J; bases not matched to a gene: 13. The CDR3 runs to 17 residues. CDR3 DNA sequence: TGTGCCAGCAGTTACATAGCCCCTTCGGGGGGTGGAAACATTCAGTACTTC. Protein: CASSYIAPSGGGNIQYF.